Below, one T cell receptor (beta chain) is given with its context. Its matching antigen is unknown. The data derive from a study of CD8 T cells in ankylosing spondylitis. Whole-study findings and limits: The disease-linked clones had a CD8+ phenotype and low blood frequencies. Earlier reports found some motif variants in synovial fluid and blood in reactive arthritis. A motif of eight highly homologous TCR beta variants was seen as apparently characteristic of ankylosing spondylitis blood. There was reportedly significant enrichment of clones that were disease-linked in matched ankylosing spondylitis synovial fluid.

Trimming took 2 bases from V and 4 from J; bases not matched to a gene: 4. The V gene's germline CDR1 is SQVTM and CDR2 ANQGSEA. The CDR3 covers 14 residues. In TCRdb, the 5' RACE reads were re-called with MiXCR into one record per CDR3 protein. The repertoire holds fewer than 650,000 distinct CDR3 sequences, with 10% to 15% as singletons. The V call is TRBV29-1, the J call TRBJ2-3, with 9 bases aligning to TRBD1. Sequenced input: blood, either unsorted or a sorted T cell fraction (not recorded which). The TCR originated in a male donor with ankylosing spondylitis. CDR3 region: CSVELGQGSDTQYF. CDR3 coding DNA: TGCAGCGTTGAATTGGGACAGGGCTCAGATACGCAGTATTTT.